Detailed here is one TCR beta chain. This record belongs to a study of spatial heterogeneity in lung cancer. Study at large: There were consistently more beta-chain sequences detected than alpha-chain sequences. Every unique TCR and UMI combination, on average, appeared more than ten times in raw reads.

Every individual TCR cDNA molecule carried its own unique molecular identifier, which allowed correction of PCR and sequencing errors. TCRdb reprocessed the 5' RACE reads via MiXCR and lists one record per CDR3 protein. The repertoire holds approximately 2,200 distinct CDR3 sequences, with 12% as singletons. Germline assignment: CDR1 LGHNA and CDR2 YNFKEQ. CDR3 size: 13 residues. Trimming took off 6 bases at V and 3 bases at J, with 9 bases between the two ends. The time point: sample taken at primary tumor resection. Whole RNA obtained from tumor, nontumor lung or frozen PBMC underwent sequencing without sorting. The roughly 79 donors had untreated early-stage non-small cell lung cancer.

This sequence was found in a male donor with early-stage non-small cell lung cancer. The V gene is TRBV4-2, the J gene TRBJ2-1, with a tentative D call TRBD2 (5 bases). The sample in question was normal lung tissue next to the tumor, obtained at surgery. For the CDR3, the DNA is TGTGCCAGCAGAGGCGGGTACTACAATGAGCAGTTCTTC. Encoded protein: CASRGGYYNEQFF.